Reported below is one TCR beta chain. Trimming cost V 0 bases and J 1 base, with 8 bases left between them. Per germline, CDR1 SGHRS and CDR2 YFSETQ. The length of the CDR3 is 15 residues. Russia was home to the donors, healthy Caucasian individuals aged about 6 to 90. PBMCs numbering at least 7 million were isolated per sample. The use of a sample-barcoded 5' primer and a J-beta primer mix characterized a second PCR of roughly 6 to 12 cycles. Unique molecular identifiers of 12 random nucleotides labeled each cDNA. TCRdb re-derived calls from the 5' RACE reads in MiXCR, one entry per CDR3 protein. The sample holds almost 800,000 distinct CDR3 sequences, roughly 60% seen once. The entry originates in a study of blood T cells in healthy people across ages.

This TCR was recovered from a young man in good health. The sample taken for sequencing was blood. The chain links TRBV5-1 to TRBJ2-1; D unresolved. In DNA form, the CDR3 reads TGCGCCAGCAGCTTGGTTGCGGAATCCTACAATGAGCAGTTCTTC. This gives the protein CASSLVAESYNEQFF.